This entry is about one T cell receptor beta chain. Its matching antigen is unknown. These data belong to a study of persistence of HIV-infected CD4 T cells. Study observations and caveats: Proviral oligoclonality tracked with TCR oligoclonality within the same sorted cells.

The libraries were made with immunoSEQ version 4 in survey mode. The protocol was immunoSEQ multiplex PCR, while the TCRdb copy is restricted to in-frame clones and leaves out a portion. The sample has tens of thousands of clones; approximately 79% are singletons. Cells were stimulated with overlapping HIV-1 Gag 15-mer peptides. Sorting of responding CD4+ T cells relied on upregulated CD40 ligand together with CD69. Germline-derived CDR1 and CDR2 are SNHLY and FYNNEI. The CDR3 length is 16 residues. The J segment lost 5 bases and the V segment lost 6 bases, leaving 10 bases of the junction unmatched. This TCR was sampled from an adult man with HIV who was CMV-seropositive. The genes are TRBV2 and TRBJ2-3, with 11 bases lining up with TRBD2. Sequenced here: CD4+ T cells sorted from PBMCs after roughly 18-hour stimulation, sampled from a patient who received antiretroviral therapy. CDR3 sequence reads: CASSELAGDLVDTQYF. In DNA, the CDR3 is TGTGCCAGCAGCGAACTAGCGGGGGATTTGGTAGATACGCAGTATTTT.